This T cell receptor beta chain was identified during a study of shared clonotypes between healthy human individuals. Clones were sequenced by immunoSEQ multiplex PCR, and TCRdb holds only the in-frame ones, with some missing. The sample consists of some 2,400,000 clones, around 95% of them appearing once. Germline CDR1 is LNHNV and CDR2 is YYDKDF (reference sequence). The length of the CDR3 is 15 residues. V dropped 0 bases and J dropped 4 bases, with 11 bases sitting between them. The TCR sequence derives from a man between 18 and 35 years old in good health. The chain recombines TRBV15 with TRBJ2-3; possibly TRBD1 for D (6 bases). Sequencing input: naive CD4+ T cells sorted from blood. The subset denotes: CD45RA+ positively selected. DNA for the CDR3: TGTGCCACCAGCAGAGATCTAACAGGGTCAGATACGCAGTATTTT. Its protein is CATSRDLTGSDTQYF.